The present entry profiles one T cell receptor (beta chain) with its context. Its antigen is still unknown. After removal of 4 bases from V and 4 bases from J, the junction contained 9 bases not matched to a gene. Germline CDR1 reads SGHRS; CDR2 reads YFSETQ. The CDR3 runs 15 residues. Time point defined: week 35, safety follow-up. Every vaccination contained 300 ug of the mutant IDH1 20-mer peptide and was paired with topical imiquimod. The data were taken from a study of a mutant IDH1 vaccine in newly diagnosed glioma. Method: immunoSEQ multiplex PCR; TCRdb's copy keeps in-frame clones and lacks some. The profile shows about 48,000 clones, around four fifths of them singletons.

The source material was PBMCs, sampled from a glioma patient whose treatment included an IDH1 peptide vaccine. This TCR was recovered from a man between 40 and 49 years old with glioma. V usage is TRBV5-1 and J usage is TRBJ2-5; TRBD2 aligns across 8 bases. CDR3 amino acids: CASSLQPSGGETQYF. CDR3 coding DNA: TGCGCCAGCAGCCTCCAACCCAGCGGGGGAGAGACCCAGTACTTC.